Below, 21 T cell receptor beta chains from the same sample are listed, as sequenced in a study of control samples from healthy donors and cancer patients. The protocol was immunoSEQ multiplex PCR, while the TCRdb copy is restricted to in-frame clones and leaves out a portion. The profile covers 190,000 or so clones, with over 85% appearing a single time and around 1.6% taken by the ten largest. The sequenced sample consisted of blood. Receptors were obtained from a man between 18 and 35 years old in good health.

CDR3: CASSFQTGGGSYEQYF. In DNA, the CDR3 is TGCGCCAGCAGCTTTCAAACAGGGGGCGGCTCCTACGAGCAGTACTTC. The chain combines TRBV5-1 with TRBJ2-7; 9 bases fit TRBD1. Germline assignment: CDR1 SGHRS and CDR2 YFSETQ. The junction had 6 bases not matched to a gene; V was cut back by 2 bases and J by 0 bases. This CDR3 spans 16 amino acids.

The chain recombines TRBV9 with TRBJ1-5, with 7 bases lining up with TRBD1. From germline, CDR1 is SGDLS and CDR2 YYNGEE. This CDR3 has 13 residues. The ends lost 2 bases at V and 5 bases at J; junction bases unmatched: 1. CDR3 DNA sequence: TGTGCCAGCAGCGTTACAGGGGATCAGCCCCAGCATTTT. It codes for CASSVTGDQPQHF. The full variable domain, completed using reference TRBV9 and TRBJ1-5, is DSGVTQTPKHLITATGQRVTLRCSPRSGDLSVYWYQQSLDQGLQFLIQYYNGEERAKGNILERFSAQQFPDLHSELNLSSLELGDSALYFCASSVTGDQPQHFGDGTRLSIL.

DNA for the CDR3: TGTGCCAGCTCAGCAGAGAATCAGCCCCAGCATTTT. This sequence encodes CASSAENQPQHF. The chain links TRBV18 to TRBJ1-5; no clear D. Looked up from germline, CDR1 is KGHSH and CDR2 is LQKENI. The CDR3 spans 12 residues. V gave up 5 bases and J gave up 4 bases, with 6 bases separating them.

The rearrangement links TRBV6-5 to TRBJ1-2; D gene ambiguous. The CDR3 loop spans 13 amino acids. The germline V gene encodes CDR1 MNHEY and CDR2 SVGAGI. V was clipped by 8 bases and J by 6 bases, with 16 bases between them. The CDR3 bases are TGTGCCAGCTGCAGGCCCCCGGGGAATGGCTACACCTTC. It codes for CASCRPPGNGYTF.

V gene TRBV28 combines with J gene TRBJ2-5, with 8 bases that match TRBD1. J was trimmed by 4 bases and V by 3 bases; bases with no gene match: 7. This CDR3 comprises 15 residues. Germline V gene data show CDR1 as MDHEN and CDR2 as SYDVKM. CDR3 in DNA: TGTGCCAGCAGTTTTCTGGCAGGGGGCGCAGAGACCCAGTACTTC. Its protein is CASSFLAGGAETQYF.

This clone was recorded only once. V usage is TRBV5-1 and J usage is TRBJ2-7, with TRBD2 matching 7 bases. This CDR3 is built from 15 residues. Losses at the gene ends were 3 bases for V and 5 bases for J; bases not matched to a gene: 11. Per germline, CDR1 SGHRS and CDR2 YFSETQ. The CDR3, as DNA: TGCGCCAGCAGCTCCGGGGGGTCCTCCTCGGACGAGCAGTACTTC. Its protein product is CASSSGGSSSDEQYF.

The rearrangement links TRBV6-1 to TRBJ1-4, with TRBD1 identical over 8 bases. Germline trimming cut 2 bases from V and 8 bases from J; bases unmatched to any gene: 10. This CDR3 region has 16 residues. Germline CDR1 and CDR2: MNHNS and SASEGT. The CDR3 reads CASSEYRARGREKLFF. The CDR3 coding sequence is TGTGCCAGCAGTGAATATCGGGCCAGGGGGCGCGAAAAACTGTTTTTT.

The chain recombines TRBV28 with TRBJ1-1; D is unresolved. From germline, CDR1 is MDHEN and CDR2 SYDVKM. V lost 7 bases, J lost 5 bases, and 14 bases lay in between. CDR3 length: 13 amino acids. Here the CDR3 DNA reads TGTGCCAGCATCCCTAGCGAAGGAACTGAAGCTTTCTTT. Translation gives CASIPSEGTEAFF.

The CDR3 reads CASSSPTALYYNEQFF. CDR3 nucleotide sequence: TGTGCCAGCAGTTCCCCGACCGCCCTTTACTACAATGAGCAGTTCTTC. This chain connects TRBV7-8 to TRBJ2-1; D is ambiguous. CDR3 length: 16 residues. V lost 6 bases and J 3 bases, leaving 18 bases between the germline ends. Germline V gene lookup returns CDR1 SGHVS and CDR2 FQNEAQ.

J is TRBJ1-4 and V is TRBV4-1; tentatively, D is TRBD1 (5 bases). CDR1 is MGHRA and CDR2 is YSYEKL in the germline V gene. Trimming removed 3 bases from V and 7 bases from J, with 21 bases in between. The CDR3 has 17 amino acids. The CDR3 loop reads CASSQRRGRGLGEKLFF. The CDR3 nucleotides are TGCGCCAGCAGCCAGAGGCGAGGGAGGGGATTAGGTGAAAAACTGTTTTTT.

The CDR3 spells CASSLALDQPQHF. The DNA for the CDR3 is TGTGCCAGCAGCTTAGCGCTGGATCAGCCCCAGCATTTT. V usage is TRBV7-9 and J usage is TRBJ1-5; D is undetermined. Looked up from germline, CDR1 is SEHNR and CDR2 is FQNEAQ (reference sequence). The CDR3 consists of 13 residues. V was cut by 0 bases and J by 5 bases, with 5 bases left in between.

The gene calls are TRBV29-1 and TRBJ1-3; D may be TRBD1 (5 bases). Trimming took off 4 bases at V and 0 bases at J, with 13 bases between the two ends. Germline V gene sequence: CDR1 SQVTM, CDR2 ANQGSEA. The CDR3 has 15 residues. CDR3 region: CSVGGFGPSGNTIYF. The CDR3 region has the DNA TGCAGCGTTGGGGGCTTCGGGCCCTCTGGAAACACCATATATTTT.

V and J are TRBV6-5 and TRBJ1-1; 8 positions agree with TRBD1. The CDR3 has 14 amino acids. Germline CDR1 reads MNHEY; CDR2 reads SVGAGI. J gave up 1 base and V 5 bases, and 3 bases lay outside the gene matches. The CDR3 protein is CASSIGTGNTEAFF. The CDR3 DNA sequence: TGTGCCAGCAGTATAGGGACAGGGAACACTGAAGCTTTCTTT.

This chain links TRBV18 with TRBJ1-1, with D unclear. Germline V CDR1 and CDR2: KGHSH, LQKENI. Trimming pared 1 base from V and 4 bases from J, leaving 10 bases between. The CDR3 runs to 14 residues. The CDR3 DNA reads TGTGCCAGCTCACCACGGGTGAGTAGCACTGAAGCTTTCTTT. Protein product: CASSPRVSSTEAFF.

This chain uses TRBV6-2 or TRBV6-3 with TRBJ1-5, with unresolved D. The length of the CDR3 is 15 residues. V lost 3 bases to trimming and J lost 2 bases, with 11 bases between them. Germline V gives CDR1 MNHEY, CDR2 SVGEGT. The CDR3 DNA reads TGTGCCAGCAGTTATGGGGTCCTGGGCAATCAGCCCCAGCATTTT. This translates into CASSYGVLGNQPQHF.

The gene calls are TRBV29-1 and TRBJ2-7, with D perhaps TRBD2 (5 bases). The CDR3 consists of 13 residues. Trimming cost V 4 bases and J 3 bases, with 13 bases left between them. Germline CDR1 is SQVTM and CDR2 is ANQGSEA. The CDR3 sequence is CSVARGSNYEQYF. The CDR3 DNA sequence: TGCAGCGTTGCACGAGGGTCTAACTACGAGCAGTACTTC.

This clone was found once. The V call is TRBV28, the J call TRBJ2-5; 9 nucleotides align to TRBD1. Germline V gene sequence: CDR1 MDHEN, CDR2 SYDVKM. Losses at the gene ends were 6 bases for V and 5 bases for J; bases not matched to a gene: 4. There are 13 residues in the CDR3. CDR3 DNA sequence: TGTGCCAGCAGGGACAGGGGCTGGGAGACCCAGTACTTC. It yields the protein CASRDRGWETQYF.

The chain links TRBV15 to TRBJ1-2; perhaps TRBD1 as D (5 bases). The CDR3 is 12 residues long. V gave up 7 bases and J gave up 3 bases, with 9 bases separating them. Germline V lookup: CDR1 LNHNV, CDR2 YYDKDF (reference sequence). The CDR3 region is CATKGIHYGYTF. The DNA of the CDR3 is TGTGCCACCAAGGGGATTCACTATGGCTACACCTTC.

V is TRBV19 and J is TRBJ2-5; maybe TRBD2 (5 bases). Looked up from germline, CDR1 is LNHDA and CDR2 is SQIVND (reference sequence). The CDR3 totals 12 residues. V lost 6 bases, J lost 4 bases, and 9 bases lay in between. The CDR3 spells CASSAGGETQYF. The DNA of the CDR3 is TGTGCCAGTAGCGCCGGAGGAGAGACCCAGTACTTC.

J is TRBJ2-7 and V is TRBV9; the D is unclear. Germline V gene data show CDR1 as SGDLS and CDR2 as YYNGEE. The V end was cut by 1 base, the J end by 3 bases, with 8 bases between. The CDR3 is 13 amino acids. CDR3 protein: CASSVQVGYEQYF. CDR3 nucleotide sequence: TGTGCCAGCAGCGTACAGGTTGGCTACGAGCAGTACTTC.

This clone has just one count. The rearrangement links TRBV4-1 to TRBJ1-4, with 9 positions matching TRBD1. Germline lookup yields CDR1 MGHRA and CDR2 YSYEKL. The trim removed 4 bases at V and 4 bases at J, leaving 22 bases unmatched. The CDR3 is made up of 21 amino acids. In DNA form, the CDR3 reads TGCGCCAGCAGCCCCCGAAATAAAATATTACAGGGGGCAAGGGGTAATGAAAAACTGTTTTTT. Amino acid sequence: CASSPRNKILQGARGNEKLFF.